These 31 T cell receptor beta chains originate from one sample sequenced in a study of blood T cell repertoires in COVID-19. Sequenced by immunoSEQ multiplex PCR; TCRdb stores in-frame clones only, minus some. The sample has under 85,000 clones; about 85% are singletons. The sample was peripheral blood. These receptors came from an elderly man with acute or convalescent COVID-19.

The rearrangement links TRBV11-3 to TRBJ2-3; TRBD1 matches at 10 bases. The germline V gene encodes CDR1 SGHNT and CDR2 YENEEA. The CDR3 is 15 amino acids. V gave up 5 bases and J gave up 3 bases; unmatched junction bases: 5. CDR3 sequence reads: CASSRGQGMTDTQYF. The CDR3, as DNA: TGTGCCAGCAGCCGGGGACAGGGGATGACAGATACGCAGTATTTT.

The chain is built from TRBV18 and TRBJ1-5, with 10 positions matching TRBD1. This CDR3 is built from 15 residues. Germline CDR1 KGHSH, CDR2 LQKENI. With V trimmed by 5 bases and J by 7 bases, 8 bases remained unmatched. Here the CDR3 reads CASSAGTGAGQPQHF. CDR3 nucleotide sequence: TGTGCCAGCTCAGCCGGGACAGGGGCTGGGCAGCCCCAGCATTTT. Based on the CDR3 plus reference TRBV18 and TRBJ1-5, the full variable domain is NAGVMQNPRHLVRRRGQEARLRCSPMKGHSHVYWYRQLPEEGLKFMVYLQKENIIDESGMPKERFSAEFPKEGPSILRIQQVVRGDSAAYFCASSAGTGAGQPQHFGDGTRLSIL.

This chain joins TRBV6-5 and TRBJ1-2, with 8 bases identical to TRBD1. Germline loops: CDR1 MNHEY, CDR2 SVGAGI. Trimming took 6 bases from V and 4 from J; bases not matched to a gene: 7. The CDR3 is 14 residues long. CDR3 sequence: CASRAGGAGYGYTF. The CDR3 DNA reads TGTGCCAGCAGGGCAGGGGGCGCGGGCTATGGCTACACCTTC.

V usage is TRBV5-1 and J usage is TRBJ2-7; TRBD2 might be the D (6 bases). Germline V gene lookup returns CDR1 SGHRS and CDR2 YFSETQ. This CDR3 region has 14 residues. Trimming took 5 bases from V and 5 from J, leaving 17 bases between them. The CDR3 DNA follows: TGCGCCAGCAGTCCGGGAGCCGGCGGGAACGAGCAGTACTTC. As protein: CASSPGAGGNEQYF.

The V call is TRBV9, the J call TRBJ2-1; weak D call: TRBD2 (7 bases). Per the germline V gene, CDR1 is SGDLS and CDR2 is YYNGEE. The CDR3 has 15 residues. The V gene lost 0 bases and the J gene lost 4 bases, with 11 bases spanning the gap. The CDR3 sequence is CASSVEGGSYNEQFF. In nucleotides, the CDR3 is TGTGCCAGCAGCGTAGAGGGGGGGTCTTACAATGAGCAGTTCTTC.

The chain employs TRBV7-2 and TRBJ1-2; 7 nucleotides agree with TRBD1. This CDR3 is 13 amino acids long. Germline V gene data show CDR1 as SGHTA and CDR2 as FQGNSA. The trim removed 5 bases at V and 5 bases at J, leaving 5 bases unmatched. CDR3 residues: CASSPWDSYGYTF. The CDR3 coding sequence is TGTGCCAGCAGCCCATGGGACAGTTATGGCTACACCTTC.

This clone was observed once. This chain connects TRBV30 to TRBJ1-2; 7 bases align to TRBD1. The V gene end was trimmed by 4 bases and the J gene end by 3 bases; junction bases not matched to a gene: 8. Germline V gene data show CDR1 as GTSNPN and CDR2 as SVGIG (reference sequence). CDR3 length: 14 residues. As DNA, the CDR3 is TGTGCCTGGAACCCACAGGGGATAGACTATGGCTACACCTTC. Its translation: CAWNPQGIDYGYTF.

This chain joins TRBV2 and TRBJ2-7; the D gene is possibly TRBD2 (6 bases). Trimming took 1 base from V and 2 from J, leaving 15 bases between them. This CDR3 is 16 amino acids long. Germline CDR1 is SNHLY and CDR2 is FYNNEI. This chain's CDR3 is CASSEVSGSNTYEQYF. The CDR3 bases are TGTGCCAGCAGTGAAGTTAGCGGATCGAACACCTACGAGCAGTACTTC.

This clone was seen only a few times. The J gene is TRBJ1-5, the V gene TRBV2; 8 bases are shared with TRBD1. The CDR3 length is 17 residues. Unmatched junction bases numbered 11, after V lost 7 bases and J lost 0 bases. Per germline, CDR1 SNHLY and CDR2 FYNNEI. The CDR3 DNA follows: TGTGCCAGCACCCGCAAGGACAGGGATCCTAGCAATCAGCCCCAGCATTTT. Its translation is CASTRKDRDPSNQPQHF.

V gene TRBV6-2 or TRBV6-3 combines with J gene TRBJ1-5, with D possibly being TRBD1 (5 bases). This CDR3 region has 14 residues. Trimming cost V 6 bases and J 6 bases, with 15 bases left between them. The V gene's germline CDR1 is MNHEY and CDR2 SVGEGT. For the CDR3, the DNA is TGTGCCAGCAGCCTGGGGGGGTGGGGTCAGCCCCAGCATTTT. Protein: CASSLGGWGQPQHF.

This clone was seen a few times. This CDR3 is CASSFGAYEQYF. The CDR3 nucleotides read TGTGCCAGCAGCTTCGGGGCCTACGAGCAGTACTTC. V usage is TRBV7-9 and J usage is TRBJ2-7; possible D gene TRBD2, 5 bases. V was trimmed by 3 bases and J by 2 bases, leaving 5 bases between them. There are 12 residues in the CDR3. Germline V gives CDR1 SEHNR, CDR2 FQNEAQ (reference sequence).

The CDR3: CASSPGTGNSYEQYF. DNA of the CDR3: TGCGCCAGCAGCCCGGGGACAGGGAACTCCTACGAGCAGTACTTC. V is TRBV5-1 and J is TRBJ2-7, with 9 bases aligning to TRBD1. V lost 4 bases and J lost 0; bases outside the gene matches: 5. The CDR3 is 15 amino acids. CDR1 is SGHRS, CDR2 YFSETQ, per germline.

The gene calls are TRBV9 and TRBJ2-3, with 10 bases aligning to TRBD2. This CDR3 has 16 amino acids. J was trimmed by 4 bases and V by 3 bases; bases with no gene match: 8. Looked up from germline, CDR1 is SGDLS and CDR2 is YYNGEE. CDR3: CASSARAGGVADTQYF. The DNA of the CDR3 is TGTGCCAGCAGCGCTCGAGCGGGGGGGGTGGCAGATACGCAGTATTTT.

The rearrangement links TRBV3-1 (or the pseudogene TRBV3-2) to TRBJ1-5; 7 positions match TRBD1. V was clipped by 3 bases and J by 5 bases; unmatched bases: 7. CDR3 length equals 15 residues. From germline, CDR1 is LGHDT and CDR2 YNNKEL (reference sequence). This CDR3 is CASSQGRTGYQPQHF. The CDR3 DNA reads TGTGCCAGCAGCCAGGGACGGACAGGCTATCAGCCCCAGCATTTT.

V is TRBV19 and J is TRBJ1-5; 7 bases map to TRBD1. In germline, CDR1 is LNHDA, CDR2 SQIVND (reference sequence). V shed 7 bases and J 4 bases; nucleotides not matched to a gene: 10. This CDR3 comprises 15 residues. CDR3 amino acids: CASMVVGQQNQPQHF. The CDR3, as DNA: TGTGCCAGTATGGTGGTGGGACAGCAAAATCAGCCCCAGCATTTT. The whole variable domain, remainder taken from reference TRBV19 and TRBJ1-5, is DGGITQSPKYLFRKEGQNVTLSCEQNLNHDAMYWYRQDPGQGLRLIYYSQIVNDFQKGDIAEGYSVSREKKESFPLTVTSAQKNPTAFYLCASMVVGQQNQPQHFGDGTRLSIL.

CDR3 in DNA: TGTGCCAGCAGGGCTCTGACAGGGTTTGCCTACAATGAGCAGTTCTTC. Translated, it gives CASRALTGFAYNEQFF. J is TRBJ2-1 and V is TRBV27; 7 nucleotides match TRBD1. The CDR3 is 16 amino acids. The trim removed 6 bases at V and 2 bases at J, leaving 10 bases unmatched. The germline V gene has CDR1 MNHEY and CDR2 SMNVEV (reference sequence).

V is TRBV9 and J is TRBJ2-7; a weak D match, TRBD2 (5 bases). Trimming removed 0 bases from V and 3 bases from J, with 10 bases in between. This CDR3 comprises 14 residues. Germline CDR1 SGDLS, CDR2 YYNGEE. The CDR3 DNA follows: TGTGCCAGCAGCGTAGGAGAGGGATACTACGAGCAGTACTTC. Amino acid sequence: CASSVGEGYYEQYF.

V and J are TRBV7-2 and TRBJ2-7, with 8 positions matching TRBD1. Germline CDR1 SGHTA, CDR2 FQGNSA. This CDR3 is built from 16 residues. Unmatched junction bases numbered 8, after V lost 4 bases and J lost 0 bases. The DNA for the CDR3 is TGTGCCAGCAGCTCCCTAGGACAGGGAAACTCCTACGAGCAGTACTTC. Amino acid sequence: CASSSLGQGNSYEQYF.

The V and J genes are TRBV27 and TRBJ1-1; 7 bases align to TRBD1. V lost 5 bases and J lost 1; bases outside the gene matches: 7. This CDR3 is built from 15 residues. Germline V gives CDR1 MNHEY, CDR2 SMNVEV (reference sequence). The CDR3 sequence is CASSRWTGENTEAFF. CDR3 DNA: TGTGCCAGCAGTCGATGGACAGGTGAGAACACTGAAGCTTTCTTT.

CDR3 DNA sequence: TGTGCCATCAGTGATGGCAGGGGGTACCAAGAGACCCAGTACTTC. Translated, it gives CAISDGRGYQETQYF. This chain joins TRBV10-3 and TRBJ2-5; TRBD1 matches 7 bases. CDR1 is ENHRY and CDR2 is SYGVKD in the germline V gene. V lost 3 bases to trimming and J lost 0 bases; unmatched junction nucleotides: 4. The CDR3 spans 15 residues.

CDR3 coding DNA: TGTGCCAGCAGTTCCCACCCCCGGACAGGTGGGAATGAGCAGTTCTTC. Protein sequence: CASSSHPRTGGNEQFF. The chain employs TRBV5-8 and TRBJ2-1; 7 positions match TRBD1. The CDR3 has 16 amino acids. V gave up 5 bases and J gave up 7 bases; unmatched junction bases: 15. Germline V CDR1 and CDR2: SGHTS, YDEGEE.

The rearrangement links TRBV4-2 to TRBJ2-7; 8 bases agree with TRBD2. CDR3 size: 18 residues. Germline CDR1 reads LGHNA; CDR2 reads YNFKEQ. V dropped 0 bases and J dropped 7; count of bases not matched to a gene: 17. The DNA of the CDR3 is TGTGCCAGCAGCCAAGAAGGGTGGGGACTAGGGTCCCGTAGGGAGCAGTACTTC. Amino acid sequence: CASSQEGWGLGSRREQYF.

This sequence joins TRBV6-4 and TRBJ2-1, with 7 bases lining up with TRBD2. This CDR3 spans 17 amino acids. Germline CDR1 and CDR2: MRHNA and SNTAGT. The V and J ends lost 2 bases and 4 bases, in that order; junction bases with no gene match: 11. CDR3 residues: CASSDGSFREVYNEQFF. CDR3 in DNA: TGTGCCAGCAGTGACGGTTCCTTCCGGGAGGTTTACAATGAGCAGTTCTTC.

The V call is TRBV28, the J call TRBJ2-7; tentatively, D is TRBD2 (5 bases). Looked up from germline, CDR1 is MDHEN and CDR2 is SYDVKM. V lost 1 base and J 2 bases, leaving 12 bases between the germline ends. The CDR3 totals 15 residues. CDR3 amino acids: CASSLSVAQTYEQYF. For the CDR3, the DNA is TGTGCCAGCAGTTTATCGGTAGCGCAAACCTACGAGCAGTACTTC.

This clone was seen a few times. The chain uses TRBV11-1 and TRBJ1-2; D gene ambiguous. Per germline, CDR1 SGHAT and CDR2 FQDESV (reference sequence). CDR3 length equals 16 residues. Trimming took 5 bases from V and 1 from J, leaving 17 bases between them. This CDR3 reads CASSGKRGLDNYGYTF. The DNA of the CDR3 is TGTGCCAGCAGCGGAAAGCGGGGTCTCGATAACTATGGCTACACCTTC.

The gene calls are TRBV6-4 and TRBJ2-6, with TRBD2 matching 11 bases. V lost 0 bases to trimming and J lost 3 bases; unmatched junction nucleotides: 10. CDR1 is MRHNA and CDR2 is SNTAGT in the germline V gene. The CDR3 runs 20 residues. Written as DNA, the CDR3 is TGTGCCAGCAGTGACTCTTTAGCGGGAGGGCCAGGTGATGGGGCCAACGTCCTGACTTTC. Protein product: CASSDSLAGGPGDGANVLTF.

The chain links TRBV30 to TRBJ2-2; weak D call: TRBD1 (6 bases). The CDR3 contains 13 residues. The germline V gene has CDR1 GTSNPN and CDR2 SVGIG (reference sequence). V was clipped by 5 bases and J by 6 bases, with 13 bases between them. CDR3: CAWYTGYPGELFF. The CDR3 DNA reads TGTGCCTGGTATACAGGGTACCCCGGGGAGCTGTTTTTT.

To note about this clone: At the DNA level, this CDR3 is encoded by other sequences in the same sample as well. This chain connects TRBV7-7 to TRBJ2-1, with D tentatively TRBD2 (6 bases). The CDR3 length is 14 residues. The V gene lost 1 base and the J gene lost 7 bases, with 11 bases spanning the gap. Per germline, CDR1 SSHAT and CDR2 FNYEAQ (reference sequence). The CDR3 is CASSLGAGRNEQFF. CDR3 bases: TGTGCCAGCAGCTTAGGAGCAGGGAGGAATGAGCAGTTCTTC.

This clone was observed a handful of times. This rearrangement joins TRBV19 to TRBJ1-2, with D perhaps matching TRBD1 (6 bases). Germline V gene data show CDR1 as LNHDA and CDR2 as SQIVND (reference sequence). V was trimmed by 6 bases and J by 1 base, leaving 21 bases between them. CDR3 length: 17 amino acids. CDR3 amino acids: CASSAREGVLFNYGYTF. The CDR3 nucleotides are TGTGCCAGTAGCGCTCGGGAGGGGGTTCTCTTTAACTATGGCTACACCTTC.

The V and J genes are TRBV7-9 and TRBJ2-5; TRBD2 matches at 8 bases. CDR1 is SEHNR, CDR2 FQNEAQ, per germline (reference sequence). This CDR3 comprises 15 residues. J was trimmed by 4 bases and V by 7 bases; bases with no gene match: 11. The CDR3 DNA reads TGTGCCAGCATCTCCAAGACTAGCGTTCCAGAGACCCAGTACTTC. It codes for CASISKTSVPETQYF. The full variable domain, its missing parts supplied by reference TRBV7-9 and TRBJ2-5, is DTGVSQNPRHKITKRGQNVTFRCDPISEHNRLYWYRQTLGQGPEFLTYFQNEAQLEKSRLLSDRFSAERPKGSFSTLEIQRTEQGDSAMYLCASISKTSVPETQYFGPGTRLLVL.

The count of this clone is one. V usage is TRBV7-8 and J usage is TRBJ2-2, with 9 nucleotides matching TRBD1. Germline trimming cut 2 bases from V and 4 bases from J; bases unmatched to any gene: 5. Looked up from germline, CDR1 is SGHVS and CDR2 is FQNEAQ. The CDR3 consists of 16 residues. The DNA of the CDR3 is TGTGCCAGCAGCTTACTGGACAGGGGTAGCACCGGGGAGCTGTTTTTT. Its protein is CASSLLDRGSTGELFF. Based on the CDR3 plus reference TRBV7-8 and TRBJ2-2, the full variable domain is GAGVSQSPRYKVAKRGQDVALRCDPISGHVSLFWYQQALGQGPEFLTYFQNEAQLDKSGLPSDRFFAERPEGSVSTLKIQRTQQEDSAVYLCASSLLDRGSTGELFFGEGSRLTVL.